Presented here are 2 T cell receptor beta chains from one specimen sequenced in a study of regulatory T cells in long-lasting Graves disease (dated by TCRdb to the early 2020s). The time point label here, explained by the study, means: newly diagnosed GD, antithyroid drugs for less than 3 months. For both TCR sequencing and RNA sequencing, RNA was extracted from PBMCs using TRIzol. Libraries came from multiplex PCR. TCRdb records Illumina HiSeq 4000 as the sequencer. iRepertoire HTBI primers and Arm-PCR amplification of CDR3 regions were used to construct TCR beta libraries. TCRdb handled the public reads itself, with Q25 trimming in fastp and clone calling in MiXCR, and kept productive beta chains. One record per CDR3 amino acid sequence lists the most common genes and DNA. This sample comprises some 460,000 distinct CDR3 sequences, 15% to 20% of them detected only once. The ten largest account for more than 10% of the sample.

These same data were also listed under a study on T cells in Graves' hyperthyroidism and ophthalmopathy.

Sequences were derived from peripheral blood mononuclear cells (PBMCs), sampled at new diagnosis, from a patient treated with antithyroid drugs. All receptors derive from a man aged 40-50 years with Graves disease. Donor details come from another sample of the same person, matched by shared clones.

This clonotype has at least ten counts. The chain has TRBV11-2 and TRBJ2-7; 9 bases are shared with TRBD1. Germline CDR1 reads SGHAT; CDR2 reads FQNNGV. The CDR3 spans 15 residues. The J segment lost 3 bases and the V segment lost 5 bases, leaving 8 bases of the junction unmatched. The DNA for the CDR3 is TGTGCCAGCAGCCCCGGACAGGGGATCTTCTACGAGCAGTACTTC. This translates into CASSPGQGIFYEQYF.

This clonotype was counted between two and nine times. The rearrangement joins TRBV29-1 to TRBJ2-1; no firm D call. The CDR3 consists of 12 residues. Trimming took 2 bases from V and 3 from J, leaving 5 bases between them. Germline loops: CDR1 SQVTM, CDR2 ANQGSEA. The CDR3 coding sequence is TGCAGCGTTGAATTTTACTACAATGAGCAGTTCTTC. It yields the protein CSVEFYYNEQFF.